The subject of this entry is one T cell receptor beta chain. V was cut by 5 bases and J by 5 bases, with 11 bases left in between. Germline lookup yields CDR1 LGHNA and CDR2 YNFKEQ. The CDR3 has 13 amino acids. The sample originates from a study of CD8 T cells in Susac syndrome. Random hexamers primed reverse transcription of about 0.45 to 1 ug RNA. A multiplex approach, immunoSEQ multiplex PCR, amplified TCR beta CDR3 across 54 Vbeta and 13 Jbeta. MiXCR, applied by TCRdb to the immunoSEQ multiplex PCR reads, yields one record per CDR3 protein. This sample has fewer than 65,000 distinct CDR3 sequences, with just over 90% found just once.

This chain uses TRBV4-2 with TRBJ2-3; no clear D gene. Sequenced: CD8+ T cells from PBMCs. The clonotype originates from a human donor in good health. CDR3 nucleotide sequence: TGTGCCAGCAGCGCAAGATTGGGAGATACGCAGTATTTT. It translates to CASSARLGDTQYF.